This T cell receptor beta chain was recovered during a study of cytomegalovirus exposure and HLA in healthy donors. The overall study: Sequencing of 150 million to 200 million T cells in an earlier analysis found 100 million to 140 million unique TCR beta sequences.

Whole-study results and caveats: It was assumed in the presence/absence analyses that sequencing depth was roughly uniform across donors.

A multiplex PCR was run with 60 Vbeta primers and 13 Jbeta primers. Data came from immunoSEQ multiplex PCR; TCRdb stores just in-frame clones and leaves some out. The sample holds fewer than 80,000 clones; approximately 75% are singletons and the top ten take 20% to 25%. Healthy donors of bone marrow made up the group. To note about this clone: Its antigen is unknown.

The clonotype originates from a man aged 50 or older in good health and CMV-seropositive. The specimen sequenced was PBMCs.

For the CDR3, the DNA is TGTGCCAGTAGTAGGTTCGGAACAGGAAGCTCCTACGAGCAGTACTTC. Translating it yields CASSRFGTGSSYEQYF. This chain joins TRBV19 and TRBJ2-7, with a possible D match to TRBD1 (5 bases). CDR3 length: 16 residues. Germline CDR1 and CDR2: LNHDA and SQIVND (reference sequence). V was cut by 4 bases and J by 0 bases, with 16 bases left in between. The variable domain in full, with the rest retrieved from reference TRBV19 and TRBJ2-7, is DGGITQSPKYLFRKEGQNVTLSCEQNLNHDAMYWYRQDPGQGLRLIYYSQIVNDFQKGDIAEGYSVSREKKESFPLTVTSAQKNPTAFYLCASSRFGTGSSYEQYFGPGTRLTVT.